This TCR beta chain was identified during a study of metastatic and nonmetastatic thyroid tumors. From germline, CDR1 is LGHDT and CDR2 YNNKEL (reference sequence). The V and J ends lost 6 bases and 2 bases, in that order; junction bases with no gene match: 1. This CDR3 has 14 residues. TCRdb ran MiXCR on the PCR reads. This sample has fewer than 25,000 clones; about 14% occur once, and the top ten carry roughly 15%. Nobody among the patients had been given any treatment before thyroid surgery. This clone was counted ten times or more. The sequenced material came from tumor tissue. The chain uses TRBV3-1 and TRBJ1-4, with TRBD1 identical over 9 bases. The TCR was taken from a female donor with papillary thyroid cancer or a benign thyroid nodule (not recorded which). Some clones in this sample may be carry-over from other donors' samples. Written as DNA, the CDR3 is TGTGCCAGCAGAGACAGGGGGACTAATGAAAAACTGTTTTTT. Translating it yields CASRDRGTNEKLFF.